This TCR beta chain was recovered during a study of vaccination and CD4 T cells after COVID-19. CDR3 length: 13 amino acids. Germline loops: CDR1 SGHTA, CDR2 FQGNSA. With 4 bases removed from V and 5 bases from J, the gap between germline ends came to 11 bases. Regarding this clonotype: What it binds is not known.

The Oncomine TCR Beta short-read assay was applied to DNA of cultured CD4+ T cells. MiXCR, run by TCRdb on the PCR reads, gives a single entry per CDR3 protein. Among roughly 20,000 distinct CDR3 sequences listed, 80% to 85% were seen once. Regarding treatment: approximately 10-day PBMC culture with coronavirus spike peptide pools or control peptides (ViraFEST assay). The clonotype originates from a human donor who received a COVID-19 vaccine. The chain combines TRBV7-2 with TRBJ2-5; D is unresolved. The sequences come from CD4+ T cells from blood, cultured in vitro, collected after SARS-CoV-2 vaccination. The CDR3 loop reads CASSYQPEETQYF. CDR3 sequence (DNA): TGTGCCAGCAGCTATCAACCAGAGGAGACCCAGTACTTC.